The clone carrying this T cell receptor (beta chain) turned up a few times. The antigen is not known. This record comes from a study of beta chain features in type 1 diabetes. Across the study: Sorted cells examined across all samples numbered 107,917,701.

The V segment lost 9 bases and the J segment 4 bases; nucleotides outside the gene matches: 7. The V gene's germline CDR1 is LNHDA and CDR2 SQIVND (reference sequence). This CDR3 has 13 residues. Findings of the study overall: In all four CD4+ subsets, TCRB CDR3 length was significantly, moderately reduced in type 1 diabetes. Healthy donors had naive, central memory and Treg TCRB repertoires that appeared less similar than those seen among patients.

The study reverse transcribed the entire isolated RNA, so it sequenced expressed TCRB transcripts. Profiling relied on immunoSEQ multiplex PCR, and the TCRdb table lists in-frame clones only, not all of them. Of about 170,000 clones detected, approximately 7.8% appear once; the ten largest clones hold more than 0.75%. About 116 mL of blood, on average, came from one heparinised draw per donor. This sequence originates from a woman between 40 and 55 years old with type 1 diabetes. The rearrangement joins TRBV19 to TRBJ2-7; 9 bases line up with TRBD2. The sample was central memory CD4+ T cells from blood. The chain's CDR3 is CASSQGLAYEQYF. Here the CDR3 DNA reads TGTGCCAGCAGCCAGGGACTAGCATACGAGCAGTACTTC.